These 25 T cell receptor beta chains share one sample of origin, sequenced in a study of T cells in Graves' hyperthyroidism and ophthalmopathy. Amplification targeted TCR beta CDR3 regions from RNA transcripts. HTBI primers drove first-round RT-PCR of the TCR CDR3. Each CDR3 protein gets one entry after TCRdb re-called the multiplex PCR reads with MiXCR. The sample carries about 380,000 distinct CDR3 sequences, approximately 15% recorded once. The sample taken for sequencing was blood. All receptors come from a woman aged 60 to 75 with Graves' hyperthyroidism.

V usage is TRBV7-9 and J usage is TRBJ2-7; 7 nucleotides agree with TRBD1. Trimming took 7 bases from V and 1 from J; bases not matched to a gene: 34. This CDR3 is 23 amino acids long. Germline V gives CDR1 SEHNR, CDR2 FQNEAQ (reference sequence). The CDR3 bases are TGTGCCAGCACCCCGTCTGTCCCCCAACCACACTATGGGATCGGGACAGCTTCCTACGAGCAGTACTTC. Translated: CASTPSVPQPHYGIGTASYEQYF.

In this sample, this clonotype turned up many times. The gene calls are TRBV11-2 and TRBJ1-1; 7 nucleotides agree with TRBD1. J was trimmed by 4 bases and V by 5 bases; bases with no gene match: 7. Germline V gene data show CDR1 as SGHAT and CDR2 as FQNNGV. This CDR3 region has 14 residues. The CDR3 reads CASSQRQGPTEAFF. CDR3 DNA: TGTGCCAGCAGCCAACGACAGGGACCCACTGAAGCTTTCTTT.

This clonotype was counted a few times. This sequence joins TRBV30 and TRBJ2-7, with 11 positions matching TRBD1. V dropped 8 bases and J dropped 4; count of bases not matched to a gene: 7. Germline assignment: CDR1 GTSNPN and CDR2 SVGIG (reference sequence). CDR3 size: 13 residues. Written as DNA, the CDR3 is TGTGCCACCCGGGACAGGGGGTTGTACGAGCAGTACTTC. Encoded protein: CATRDRGLYEQYF.

The V gene is TRBV9, the J gene TRBJ1-4; 10 positions match TRBD1. Germline lookup yields CDR1 SGDLS and CDR2 YYNGEE. This CDR3 region has 17 residues. With V trimmed by 0 bases and J by 8 bases, 10 bases remained unmatched. In DNA form, the CDR3 reads TGTGCCAGCAGCGTAGGAAGGGGGGGACAGGGGAGAGAAAAACTGTTTTTT. It specifies CASSVGRGGQGREKLFF.

CDR3 protein: CASSLDALSGTDTQYF. The CDR3, as DNA: TGCGCCAGCAGCTTGGACGCCCTCAGCGGCACAGATACGCAGTATTTT. This chain links TRBV5-1 with TRBJ2-3; D uncertain. This CDR3 has 16 amino acids. Germline V gives CDR1 SGHRS, CDR2 YFSETQ. V shed 0 bases and J shed 1 base, with 12 bases lying between them.

This clonotype has a count of ten or more. The chain joins TRBV9 to TRBJ2-3, with D perhaps matching TRBD1 (5 bases). The CDR3 length is 17 residues. The ends were cut back, 1 base at V and 5 bases at J, with 20 bases in the middle. Germline V gives CDR1 SGDLS, CDR2 YYNGEE. The CDR3 here is CASSVRAYLNQGDTQYF. The CDR3 region has the DNA TGTGCCAGCAGCGTAAGGGCATACTTAAATCAGGGAGATACGCAGTATTTT.

The table lists this clonotype with many counts. This chain connects TRBV2 to TRBJ1-1, with D maybe TRBD1 (6 bases). The CDR3 runs 12 residues. Germline lookup yields CDR1 SNHLY and CDR2 FYNNEI. The V end lost 5 bases, the J end lost 11 bases, and 15 bases lay between the germline ends. CDR3 coding DNA: TGTGCCAGCAGTCCAACTGTGGACAGTGCTTTCTTT. Translation: CASSPTVDSAFF.

This clonotype was picked up many times. The chain carries TRBV19 and TRBJ2-7; no clear D gene. The germline V gene has CDR1 LNHDA and CDR2 SQIVND (reference sequence). This CDR3 region has 15 residues. Trimming took off 0 bases at V and 5 bases at J, with 14 bases between the two ends. DNA of the CDR3: TGTGCCAGTAGTATAGAACATACACGAGGCCACGAGCAGTACTTC. Its protein product is CASSIEHTRGHEQYF.

In this sample, this clonotype turned up many times. V usage is TRBV11-3 and J usage is TRBJ1-4; D is possibly TRBD1 (5 bases). Trimming shortened V by 3 bases and J by 3 bases, and 5 bases separated the two germline ends. Germline CDR1 and CDR2: SGHNT and YENEEA. This CDR3 has 13 amino acids. Written as DNA, the CDR3 is TGTGCCAGCAGCTTGACAGCTAATGAAAAACTGTTTTTT. Amino acids: CASSLTANEKLFF.

V is TRBV27 and J is TRBJ1-1; unclear D gene. With 5 bases removed from V and 6 bases from J, the gap between germline ends came to 10 bases. Germline V gene sequence: CDR1 MNHEY, CDR2 SMNVEV (reference sequence). The CDR3 runs to 12 residues. CDR3 region: CASSHPGAEAFF. The DNA of the CDR3 is TGTGCCAGCAGTCATCCTGGGGCTGAAGCTTTCTTT.

The sample holds many counts of this clonotype. V gene TRBV20-1 combines with J gene TRBJ2-7; possibly TRBD1 for D (6 bases). The CDR3 covers 14 residues. Germline V gives CDR1 DFQATT, CDR2 SNEGSKA (reference sequence). V shed 5 bases and J shed 6 bases, with 20 bases lying between them. The CDR3 nucleotides are TGCAGTGCTTCCCGCCCGGGACAAGAGGGCGAGCAGTACTTC. As protein: CSASRPGQEGEQYF.

This clonotype was seen many times. This chain uses TRBV4-1 with TRBJ2-1, with no clear D. Germline CDR1 reads MGHRA; CDR2 reads YSYEKL. CDR3 length: 13 amino acids. The V end lost 4 bases, the J end lost 5 bases, and 9 bases lay between the germline ends. CDR3 nucleotide sequence: TGCGCCAGCAGCCGGGCCTGGGACAATGAGCAGTTCTTC. This gives the protein CASSRAWDNEQFF.

This clonotype appeared many times. The chain employs TRBV6-6 and TRBJ2-1; 11 bases map to TRBD2. Germline CDR1 reads MNHNY; CDR2 reads SVGAGI (reference sequence). The CDR3 spans 14 residues. J was trimmed by 10 bases and V by 2 bases; bases with no gene match: 4. The CDR3 loop is CASSYLLAGGEQFF. CDR3 DNA sequence: TGTGCCAGCAGTTACCTCCTAGCGGGAGGCGAGCAGTTCTTC.

This clonotype was observed a few times. This chain connects TRBV5-5 to TRBJ2-2, with TRBD2 identical over 11 bases. The V gene's germline CDR1 is SGHKS and CDR2 YYEKEE (reference sequence). With 4 bases clipped from V and 6 bases from J, the junction kept 11 bases outside the gene matches. The CDR3 loop spans 17 amino acids. Here the CDR3 DNA reads TGTGCCAGCAGCAAACTAGCGGGAGCGTTTGATCCCGGGGAGCTGTTTTTT. Amino acid sequence: CASSKLAGAFDPGELFF.

There are many counts of this clonotype. This sequence joins TRBV20-1 and TRBJ2-1; D is uncertain. Germline CDR1 and CDR2: DFQATT and SNEGSKA (reference sequence). The V end lost 5 bases, the J end lost 4 bases, and 3 bases lay between the germline ends. This CDR3 comprises 10 residues. DNA for the CDR3: TGCAGTGCTCAGTACAATGAGCAGTTCTTC. Its translation: CSAQYNEQFF.

This clonotype occurred many times. V is TRBV2 and J is TRBJ1-3, with a weak D call TRBD1 (5 bases). The CDR3 spans 16 residues. Deletions cut 0 bases from V and 4 bases from J, with 13 bases between. Germline assignment: CDR1 SNHLY and CDR2 FYNNEI. CDR3 protein: CASSEALPGSGNTIYF. The CDR3 region has the DNA TGTGCCAGCAGTGAAGCGCTTCCAGGGTCCGGAAACACCATATATTTT. The full variable domain, its missing parts supplied by reference TRBV2 and TRBJ1-3, is EPEVTQTPSHQVTQMGQEVILRCVPISNHLYFYWYRQILGQKVEFLVSFYNNEISEKSEIFDDQFSVERPDGSNFTLKIRSTKLEDSAMYFCASSEALPGSGNTIYFGEGSWLTVV.

The J gene is TRBJ1-5, the V gene TRBV19; D may be TRBD1 (5 bases). Trimming removed 5 bases from V and 4 bases from J, with 15 bases in between. CDR3 length: 15 residues. Germline CDR1 LNHDA, CDR2 SQIVND (reference sequence). CDR3 amino acids: CASSPQQGWNQPQHF. As DNA, the CDR3 is TGTGCCAGTAGTCCTCAGCAGGGTTGGAATCAGCCCCAGCATTTT.

This clonotype has ten or more counts. The V gene is TRBV28, the J gene TRBJ1-2, with D possibly being TRBD1 (5 bases). The germline V and J ends were trimmed by 6 bases and 3 bases, with 26 bases remaining between them. Germline assignment: CDR1 MDHEN and CDR2 SYDVKM. The length of the CDR3 is 18 residues. The CDR3 loop is CASSRPGTLHTGDYGYTF. CDR3 sequence (DNA): TGTGCCAGCAGCCGCCCCGGGACTCTCCACACGGGAGACTATGGCTACACCTTC.

As concerns this clonotype: With a much larger clone just one base away, this may be a read error. The J gene is TRBJ2-7, the V gene TRBV18; 7 bases align to TRBD2. Trimming at V came to 2 bases and at J to 0 bases, leaving 10 bases not matched to a gene. This CDR3 region has 17 residues. Germline loops: CDR1 KGHSH, CDR2 LQKENI. The CDR3 protein is CASSPTAWGGSSYEQYF. The CDR3 nucleotides read TGTGCCAGCTCACCAACAGCCTGGGGCGGGAGCTCCTACGAGCAGTACTTC.

This clonotype was seen many times. The chain has TRBV18 and TRBJ2-3; D uncertain. Trimming removed 4 bases from V and 5 bases from J, with 7 bases in between. The CDR3 extends over 12 amino acids. Germline V gene data show CDR1 as KGHSH and CDR2 as LQKENI. CDR3 sequence (DNA): TGTGCCAGCTCACAAGAAGGAGATACGCAGTATTTT. This gives the protein CASSQEGDTQYF.

CDR3: CATSDYGTGGGETQYF. CDR3 DNA: TGTGCCACCAGTGACTATGGGACAGGGGGGGGAGAGACCCAGTACTTC. The chain carries TRBV24-1 and TRBJ2-5; TRBD1 matches at 11 bases. This CDR3 contains 16 residues. V lost 4 bases to trimming and J lost 4 bases; unmatched junction nucleotides: 7. Per germline, CDR1 KGHDR and CDR2 SFDVKD.

The chain uses TRBV5-6 and TRBJ2-2; D ambiguous. V was trimmed by 3 bases and J by 6 bases, leaving 15 bases between them. Germline lookup yields CDR1 SGHDT and CDR2 YYEEEE. The CDR3 runs to 15 residues. This CDR3 reads CASSSLTRPPGELFF. CDR3 sequence (DNA): TGTGCCAGCAGCTCCCTGACCCGCCCCCCCGGGGAGCTGTTTTTT.

This clonotype has ten or more counts. This chain connects TRBV29-1 to TRBJ2-7; 10 bases are shared with TRBD1. The germline CDR1 and CDR2 sequences are SQVTM and ANQGSEA. With 6 bases clipped from V and 3 bases from J, the junction kept 5 bases outside the gene matches. The length of the CDR3 is 13 residues. The CDR3 is CSVGQGGDYEQYF. CDR3 DNA sequence: TGCAGCGTAGGACAGGGGGGTGACTACGAGCAGTACTTC.

The genes are TRBV25-1 and TRBJ1-1, with D uncertain. Germline V gene lookup returns CDR1 MGHDK and CDR2 SYGVNS. CDR3 length: 12 residues. Trimming took 6 bases from V and 3 from J, leaving 8 bases between them. The CDR3 loop reads CASRGSHTEAFF. In DNA form, the CDR3 reads TGTGCCAGCAGGGGCAGTCACACTGAAGCTTTCTTT.

This clonotype showed up just a few times. The chain combines TRBV24-1 with TRBJ2-1; 13 bases are a match to TRBD2. In germline, CDR1 is KGHDR, CDR2 SFDVKD. This CDR3 region has 16 residues. With V trimmed by 4 bases and J by 7 bases, 6 bases remained unmatched. CDR3 loop: CATSDQLAGGLNEQFF. In nucleotides, the CDR3 is TGTGCCACCAGTGACCAACTAGCGGGAGGGTTAAATGAGCAGTTCTTC.